These 11 T cell receptor beta chains share one sample of origin, sequenced in a study of Graves' ophthalmopathy and Graves' hyperthyroidism. Transcripts of RNA were the source for amplifying TCR beta CDR3 regions. The first round was an RT-PCR with HTBI primers, and the second round was a multiplex PCR. TCRdb reprocessed the multiplex PCR reads with MiXCR, giving one entry per CDR3 protein. This sample carries hundreds of thousands of distinct CDR3 sequences, more than 20% of them seen once, and the ten largest clones take around 3%. The specimen sequenced was peripheral blood. These receptors originate from a woman younger than 35 with stable Graves' hyperthyroidism.

This clonotype is a singleton in its sample. A junction boundary mismatches the germline segment, possibly from a read error. The V gene is TRBV11-2, the J gene TRBJ2-7; D is uncertain. This CDR3 has 18 residues. Germline-derived CDR1 and CDR2 are SGHAT and FQNNGV. Written as DNA, the CDR3 is TGTTCCAGCAGCTTTAATATGCGCACAATCGTCCTTCCCTACGAGCAGTACTTC. Protein product: CSSSFNMRTIVLPYEQYF.

The rearrangement links TRBV6-9 to TRBJ2-7, with 8 nucleotides matching TRBD1. Germline CDR1 and CDR2: MNHGY and SVAAGI. V trimming: 9 bases; J trimming: 4 bases; junction bases outside the gene matches: 14. This CDR3 contains 15 residues. CDR3 in amino acids: CARGTGIPKQYEQYF. CDR3 DNA: TGTGCCAGGGGGACAGGTATACCGAAACAATACGAGCAGTACTTC.

The chain links TRBV19 to TRBJ2-4, with TRBD1 matching 9 bases. Trimming removed 5 bases from V and 14 bases from J; junction bases left unmatched: 10. Germline V gene sequence: CDR1 LNHDA, CDR2 SQIVND (reference sequence). The CDR3 has 13 residues. The CDR3 DNA follows: TGTGCCAGTAGTTACGGACAGGGGACTGGTAAGTACTTC. Translation gives CASSYGQGTGKYF.

This clonotype came up a few times. The V and J genes are TRBV6-5 and TRBJ2-7; tentatively, D is TRBD2 (5 bases). V was trimmed by 2 bases and J by 3 bases, leaving 11 bases between them. The length of the CDR3 is 14 residues. Germline V gene sequence: CDR1 MNHEY, CDR2 SVGAGI. The DNA of the CDR3 is TGTGCCAGCAGTTACCGGGGTAACCACTACGAGCAGTACTTC. Translated, it gives CASSYRGNHYEQYF.

The CDR3 protein is CASSQAAGASEQYF. The DNA of the CDR3 is TGCGCCAGCAGCCAAGCCGCAGGTGCCTCCGAGCAGTACTTC. V and J are TRBV4-1 and TRBJ2-7; D gene uncertain. Per germline, CDR1 MGHRA and CDR2 YSYEKL. V gave up 1 base and J gave up 6 bases, with 13 bases separating them. The CDR3 length is 14 residues.

Many counts were recorded for this clonotype. The chain is built from TRBV15 and TRBJ2-2; D is unclear. Germline assignment: CDR1 LNHNV and CDR2 YYDKDF (reference sequence). The CDR3 extends over 15 amino acids. Trimming left V 0 bases short and J 7 bases short, with 12 bases between. The CDR3: CATSRDRVYGGELFF. For the CDR3, the DNA is TGTGCCACCAGCAGAGATCGGGTGTATGGCGGGGAGCTGTTTTTT.

Regarding this clonotype: One junction end disagrees with the germline gene, perhaps due to a read error. The J gene is TRBJ2-7, the V gene TRBV10-3; D gene uncertain. The germline V gene has CDR1 ENHRY and CDR2 SYGVKD. The CDR3 sequence is 16 residues long. The CDR3: CAISPSATTFSYELYF. The CDR3 bases are TGTGCCATCAGCCCCTCCGCCACTACCTTCTCCTACGAGCTGTACTTC.

The CDR3 loop is CASSPQGANNSPLHF. The CDR3 nucleotides read TGTGCCAGCTCACCGCAGGGGGCAAATAATTCACCCCTCCACTTT. The chain recombines TRBV18 with TRBJ1-6; 8 bases line up with TRBD1. There are 15 residues in the CDR3. Unmatched junction bases numbered 3, after V lost 3 bases and J lost 5 bases. Germline V gene sequence: CDR1 KGHSH, CDR2 LQKENI.

In its sample, this clonotype was seen many times. The rearrangement joins TRBV28 to TRBJ1-2; D call uncertain. Deletions cut 3 bases from V and 1 base from J, with 18 bases between. The CDR3 has 17 residues. Germline V gives CDR1 MDHEN, CDR2 SYDVKM. The CDR3 here is CASSLILTDAFNYGYTF. For the CDR3, the DNA is TGTGCCAGCAGTTTGATCCTAACGGACGCCTTTAACTATGGCTACACCTTC.

This clonotype was detected many times. The V call is TRBV7-2, the J call TRBJ2-5; D is unclear. Germline loops: CDR1 SGHTA, CDR2 FQGNSA. This CDR3 has 17 amino acids. Trimming removed 0 bases from V and 7 bases from J, with 21 bases in between. The CDR3 nucleotides are TGTGCCAGCAGCTTAGCAACACCCCATAGCCCGCGGTGGACCCAGTACTTC. It codes for CASSLATPHSPRWTQYF.

This clonotype was observed many times. V is TRBV6-5 and J is TRBJ1-5, with a weak D call TRBD1 (5 bases). CDR1 is MNHEY, CDR2 SVGAGI, per germline. Deletions cut 6 bases from V and 2 bases from J, with 11 bases between. The CDR3 consists of 14 residues. CDR3 region: CASRQGRRNQPQHF. The DNA of the CDR3 is TGTGCCAGCAGGCAGGGTCGTCGCAATCAGCCCCAGCATTTT.